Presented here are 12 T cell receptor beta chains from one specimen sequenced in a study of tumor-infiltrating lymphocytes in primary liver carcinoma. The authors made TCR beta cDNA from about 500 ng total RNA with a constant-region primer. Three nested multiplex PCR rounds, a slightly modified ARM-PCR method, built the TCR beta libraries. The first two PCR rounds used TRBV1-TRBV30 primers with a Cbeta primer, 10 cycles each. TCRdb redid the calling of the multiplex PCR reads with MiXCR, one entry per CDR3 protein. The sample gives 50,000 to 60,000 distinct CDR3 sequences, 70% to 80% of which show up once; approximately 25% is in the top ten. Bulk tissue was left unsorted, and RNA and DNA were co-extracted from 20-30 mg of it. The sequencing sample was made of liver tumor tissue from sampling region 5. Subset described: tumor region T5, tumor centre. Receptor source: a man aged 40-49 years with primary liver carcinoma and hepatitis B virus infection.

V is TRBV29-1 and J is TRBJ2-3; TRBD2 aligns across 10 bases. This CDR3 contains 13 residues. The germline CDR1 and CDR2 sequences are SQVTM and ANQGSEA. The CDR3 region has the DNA TGCTGCGCCCAGCGGGGGGGTACAGATACGCAGTATTTT. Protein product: CCAQRGGTDTQYF.

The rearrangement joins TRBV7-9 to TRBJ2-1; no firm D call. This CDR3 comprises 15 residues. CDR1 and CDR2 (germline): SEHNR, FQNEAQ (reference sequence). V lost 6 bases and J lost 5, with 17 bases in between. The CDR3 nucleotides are TGTGCCAGCAGAGATGGTTTATCCGAAAACAATGAGCAGTTCTTC. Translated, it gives CASRDGLSENNEQFF.

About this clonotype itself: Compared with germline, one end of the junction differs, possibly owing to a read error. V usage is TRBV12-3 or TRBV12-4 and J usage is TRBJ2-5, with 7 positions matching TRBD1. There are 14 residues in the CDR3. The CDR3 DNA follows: TGTGCTAGCGCTCAGGGACAGTCCCAAGAGACAAGGTGCTTC. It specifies CASAQGQSQETRCF.

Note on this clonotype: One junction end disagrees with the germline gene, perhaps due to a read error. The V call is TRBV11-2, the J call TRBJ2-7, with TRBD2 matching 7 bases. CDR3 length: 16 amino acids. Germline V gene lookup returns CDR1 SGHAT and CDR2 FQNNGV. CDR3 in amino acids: CVSSLEPGGSWIEQYF. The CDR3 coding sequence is TGTGTCAGCAGCTTAGAACCTGGCGGGAGCTGGATCGAGCAGTACTTC. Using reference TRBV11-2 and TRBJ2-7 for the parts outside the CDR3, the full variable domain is EAGVAQSPRYKIIEKRQSVAFWCNPISGHATLYWYQQILGQGPKLLIQFQNNGVVDDSQLPKDRFSAERLKGVDSTLKIQPAKLEDSAVYLCVSSLEPGGSWIEQYFGPGTRLTVT.

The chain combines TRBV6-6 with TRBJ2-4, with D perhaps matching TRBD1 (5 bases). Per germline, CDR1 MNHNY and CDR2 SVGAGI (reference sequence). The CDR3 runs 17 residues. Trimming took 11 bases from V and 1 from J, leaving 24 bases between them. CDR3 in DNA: TGTGCCGACAGTTATTCGAGGTCAGGGATCGCCAAAAACATTCAGTACTTC. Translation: CADSYSRSGIAKNIQYF.

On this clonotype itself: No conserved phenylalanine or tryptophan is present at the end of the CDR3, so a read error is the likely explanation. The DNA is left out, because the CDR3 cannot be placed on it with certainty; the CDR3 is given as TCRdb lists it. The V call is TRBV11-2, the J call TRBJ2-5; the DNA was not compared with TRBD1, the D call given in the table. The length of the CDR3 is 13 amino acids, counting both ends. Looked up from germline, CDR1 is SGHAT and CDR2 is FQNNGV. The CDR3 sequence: CASGQGLQETQYL.

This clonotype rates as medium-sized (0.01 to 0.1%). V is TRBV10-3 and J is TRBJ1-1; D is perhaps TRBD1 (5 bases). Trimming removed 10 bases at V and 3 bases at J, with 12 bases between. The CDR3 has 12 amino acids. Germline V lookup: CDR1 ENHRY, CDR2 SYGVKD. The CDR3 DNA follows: TGTGCCAGCCGGGACTGGGACACTGAAGCTTTCTTT. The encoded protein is CASRDWDTEAFF.

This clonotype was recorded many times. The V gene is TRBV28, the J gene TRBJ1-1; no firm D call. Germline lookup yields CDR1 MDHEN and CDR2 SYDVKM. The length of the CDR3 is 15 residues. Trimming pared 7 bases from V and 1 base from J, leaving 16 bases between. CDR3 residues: CASIIGRLRNTEAFF. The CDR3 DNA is TGTGCCAGCATCATTGGACGGCTTCGGAACACTGAAGCTTTCTTT.

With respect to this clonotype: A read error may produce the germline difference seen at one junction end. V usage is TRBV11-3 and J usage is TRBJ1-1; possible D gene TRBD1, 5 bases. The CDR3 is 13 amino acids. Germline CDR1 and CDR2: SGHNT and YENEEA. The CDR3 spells CASSTGLNSEAFF. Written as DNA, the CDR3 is TGTGCCAGTAGCACAGGTCTGAACAGTGAAGCTTTCTTT.

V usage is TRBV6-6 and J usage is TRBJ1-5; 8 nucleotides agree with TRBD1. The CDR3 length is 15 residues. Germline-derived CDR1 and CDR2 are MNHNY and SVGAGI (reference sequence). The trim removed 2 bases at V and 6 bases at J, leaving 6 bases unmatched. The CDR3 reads CASSYGQGYGQPQHF. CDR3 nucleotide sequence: TGTGCCAGCAGTTACGGACAGGGTTACGGTCAGCCCCAGCATTTT.

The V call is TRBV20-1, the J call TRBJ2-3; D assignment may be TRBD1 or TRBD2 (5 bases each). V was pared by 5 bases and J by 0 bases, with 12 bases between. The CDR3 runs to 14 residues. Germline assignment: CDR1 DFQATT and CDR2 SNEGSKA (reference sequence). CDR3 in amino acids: CSADGTMSTDTQYF. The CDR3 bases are TGCAGTGCTGATGGGACGATGAGCACAGATACGCAGTATTTT.

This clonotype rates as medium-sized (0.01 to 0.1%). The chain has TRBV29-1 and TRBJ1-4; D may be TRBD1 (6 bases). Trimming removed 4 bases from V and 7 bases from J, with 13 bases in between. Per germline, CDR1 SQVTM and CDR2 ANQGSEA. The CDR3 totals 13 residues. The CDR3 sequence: CSVGRGRSEKLFF. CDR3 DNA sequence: TGCAGCGTTGGCCGGGGGCGGAGTGAAAAACTGTTTTTT.